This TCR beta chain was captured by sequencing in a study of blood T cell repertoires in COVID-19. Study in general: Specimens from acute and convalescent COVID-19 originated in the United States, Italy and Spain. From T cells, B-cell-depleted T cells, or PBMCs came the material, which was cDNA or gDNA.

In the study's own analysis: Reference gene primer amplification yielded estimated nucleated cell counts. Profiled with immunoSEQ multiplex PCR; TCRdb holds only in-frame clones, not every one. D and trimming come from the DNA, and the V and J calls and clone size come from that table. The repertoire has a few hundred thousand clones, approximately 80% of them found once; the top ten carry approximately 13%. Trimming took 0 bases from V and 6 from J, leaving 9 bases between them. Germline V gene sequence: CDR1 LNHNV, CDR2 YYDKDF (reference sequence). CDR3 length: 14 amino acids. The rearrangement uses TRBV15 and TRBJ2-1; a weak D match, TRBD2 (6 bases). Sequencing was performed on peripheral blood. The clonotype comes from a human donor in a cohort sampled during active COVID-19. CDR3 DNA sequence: TGTGCCACCAGCAGAGACCTAGCGAGCAATGAGCAGTTCTTC. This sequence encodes CATSRDLASNEQFF.